This T cell receptor beta chain was found in a study of shared clonotypes between healthy human individuals. Study-level findings and limits: Although depth was large, rarefaction showed that sequencing of the sorted subsets was incomplete.

Healthy and HIV-negative, the adult donors had no recent acute infections or vaccinations. CD4+ cells yielded CD45RA+ naive and CD45RA-negative memory subsets. Study processing details: With immunoSEQ giving junction-only sequences and no quality scores, filtering differed. Profiling relied on immunoSEQ multiplex PCR, and the TCRdb table lists in-frame clones only, not all of them. The V and J calls and clone size are taken from that table; D and trimming were inferred from the DNA. The table includes a few million clones, 85% to 95% detected once. V lost 6 bases and J lost 2; bases outside the gene matches: 10. There are 15 residues in the CDR3. CDR1 and CDR2 (germline): MNHEY, SVGAGI. Worth noting for this clone: Antigen unknown.

This TCR derives from a man in his late teens or twenties in good health. Some clones in this sample may be carry-over from other donors' samples. This chain joins TRBV6-5 and TRBJ2-7; 7 nucleotides agree with TRBD1. Sample: naive CD4+ T cells from PBMCs. The subset denotes: CD45RA+ positively selected. The CDR3 spells CASRRGTAGAYEQYF. The CDR3 nucleotides read TGTGCCAGCAGGAGAGGGACAGCCGGTGCCTACGAGCAGTACTTC.